Presented here are 24 T cell receptor beta chains from one specimen sequenced in a study of CXCR3-negative and CXCR3-positive naive CD8 T cells. General observations from the study: CXCR3-expressing naive cells carried TRB CDR3s more hydrophobic than those of CXCR3-negative naive cells.

All TRB cDNA libraries came from 5' RACE performed with UMI labels. One entry per CDR3 protein, without DNA, is what TCRdb gives after re-calling the 5' RACE reads. This sample lists about 89,000 distinct CDR3 sequences; its ten largest clones have over 0.4%. No antigen has been identified for these receptors. Sample: naive CXCR3+ CD8+ T cells from blood. Subset meaning: CD45RO-CCR7+CD27+CD95- naive CD8+ T cells expressing CXCR3 (TNR3+). These receptors were taken from a human donor in good health. Some clones in this sample may be carry-over from other donors' samples.

The CDR3 protein is CASSPPSDSYEQYF. This rearrangement joins TRBV7-6 to TRBJ2-7; TCRdb calls TRBD2, which cannot be checked without DNA. The CDR3 runs 14 residues. Germline-derived CDR1 and CDR2 are SGHVS and FNYEAQ. Filled out from reference TRBV7-6 and TRBJ2-7, the complete variable domain reads GAGVSQSPRYKVTKRGQDVALRCDPISGHVSLYWYRQALGQGPEFLTYFNYEAQQDKSGLPNDRFSAERPEGSISTLTIQRTEQRDSAMYRCASSPPSDSYEQYFGPGTRLTVT.

The J gene is TRBJ2-3, the V gene TRBV5-5; TCRdb gives TRBD2 as the D gene, but with no DNA this cannot be confirmed. The CDR3 has 18 residues. Germline V gene sequence: CDR1 SGHKS, CDR2 YYEKEE (reference sequence). The CDR3 is CASSGGLSSGGSTDTQYF.

The J gene is TRBJ2-2, the V gene TRBV6-1; no DNA is available, so the TRBD1 call from TCRdb remains unchecked. Germline lookup yields CDR1 MNHNS and CDR2 SASEGT. The CDR3 extends over 15 amino acids. CDR3: CASSWPTGPPGELFF.

The chain has TRBV27 and TRBJ2-7. From germline, CDR1 is MNHEY and CDR2 SMNVEV (reference sequence). This CDR3 has 13 residues. The CDR3 loop is CASAHGVGYEQYF.

The chain is built from TRBV7-6 and TRBJ2-2; TCRdb reports TRBD1, a call that lacks DNA to check it against. The CDR3 consists of 16 residues. Germline lookup yields CDR1 SGHVS and CDR2 FNYEAQ. The CDR3 sequence is CASSSSGGADTGELFF.

The V and J genes are TRBV5-5 and TRBJ1-1; TCRdb reports TRBD1, a call that lacks DNA to check it against. The CDR3 loop spans 16 amino acids. Germline CDR1 is SGHKS and CDR2 is YYEKEE (reference sequence). CDR3 loop: CASRWALGSPNTEAFF.

The genes are TRBV5-1 and TRBJ1-1; there is no DNA to check the TCRdb D call of TRBD1. Germline-derived CDR1 and CDR2 are SGHRS and YFSETQ. This CDR3 spans 15 amino acids. The chain's CDR3 is CASSAGEGGNTEAFF. Drawing the rest from reference TRBV5-1 and TRBJ1-1, the complete variable domain is KAGVTQTPRYLIKTRGQQVTLSCSPISGHRSVSWYQQTPGQGLQFLFEYFSETQRNKGNFPGRFSGRQFSNSRSEMNVSTLELGDSALYLCASSAGEGGNTEAFFGQGTRLTVV.

This chain joins TRBV2 and TRBJ1-1. This CDR3 region has 14 residues. Germline CDR1 SNHLY, CDR2 FYNNEI. The chain's CDR3 is CASSEPKEWAEAFF.

The chain employs TRBV7-9 and TRBJ2-7; the D gene TCRdb calls, TRBD1, cannot be checked with no DNA. The CDR3 length is 12 residues. Germline values: CDR1 SEHNR, CDR2 FQNEAQ (reference sequence). The CDR3 reads CASSLPGSEQYF.

The chain uses TRBV15 and TRBJ2-5; TCRdb returns TRBD2, unconfirmable since there is no DNA. Germline loops: CDR1 LNHNV, CDR2 YYDKDF (reference sequence). The CDR3 covers 15 residues. The CDR3 protein is CATSGSGGLGETQYF.

The chain links TRBV12-3 or TRBV12-4 to TRBJ2-3; without DNA, the TCRdb call of TRBD1 cannot be checked. The CDR3 sequence is 16 residues long. The CDR3 sequence is CASSSPGPLITDTQYF.

This sequence joins TRBV7-9 and TRBJ2-1. Per germline, CDR1 SEHNR and CDR2 FQNEAQ (reference sequence). This CDR3 comprises 12 residues. The CDR3 spells CASSLVRNEQFF.

The rearrangement joins TRBV13 to TRBJ2-2; TCRdb selects TRBD1, and the lack of DNA leaves this call unchecked. Germline CDR1 is PRHDT and CDR2 is FYEKMQ (reference sequence). The CDR3 totals 16 residues. CDR3 in amino acids: CASSPTGGTITGELFF.

The chain carries TRBV6-5 and TRBJ2-5; the D call of TRBD1 rests on TCRdb alone, since no DNA is present to check it. Germline V CDR1 and CDR2: MNHEY, SVGAGI. This CDR3 is 15 amino acids long. This CDR3 is CASSYKGGLQETQYF.

This chain links TRBV7-9 with TRBJ2-2; with no DNA, the TCRdb D assignment of TRBD1 cannot be verified. Looked up from germline, CDR1 is SEHNR and CDR2 is FQNEAQ (reference sequence). CDR3 length: 15 residues. CDR3 sequence: CASSSGQGNTGELFF.

The rearrangement uses TRBV3-1 and TRBJ2-5. The CDR3 contains 16 residues. Germline CDR1 and CDR2: LGHDT and YNNKEL (reference sequence). CDR3 loop: CASSQDQNYAYETQYF.

This sequence joins TRBV7-8 and TRBJ2-3; TCRdb reports TRBD2, a call that lacks DNA to check it against. Germline CDR1 is SGHVS and CDR2 is FQNEAQ. The CDR3 totals 21 residues. This CDR3 is CASSARSGGAPRLFPTDTQYF.

The chain has TRBV4-3 and TRBJ2-7; with no DNA, the TCRdb D assignment of TRBD1 cannot be verified. Per germline, CDR1 LGHNA and CDR2 YSLEER. The CDR3 is 15 amino acids. This chain's CDR3 is CASSHGDRGGYEQYF.

This chain connects TRBV6-5 to TRBJ2-7; the TCRdb call, TRBD1, lacks DNA for checking. Per the germline V gene, CDR1 is MNHEY and CDR2 is SVGAGI. The CDR3 contains 13 residues. This CDR3 is CASSYGDRYEQYF.

The chain links TRBV28 to TRBJ1-1. There are 15 residues in the CDR3. Germline CDR1 and CDR2: MDHEN and SYDVKM. The CDR3 loop reads CASSPSTSVDTEAFF.

This rearrangement joins TRBV13 to TRBJ2-2; TCRdb proposes TRBD1, but this gene call is untestable without DNA. This CDR3 spans 15 amino acids. Germline V lookup: CDR1 PRHDT, CDR2 FYEKMQ (reference sequence). The CDR3 here is CASSLRQPNTGELFF.

The chain carries TRBV6-1 and TRBJ2-1; checking the TCRdb D call of TRBD2 is not possible without DNA. The CDR3 consists of 14 residues. The germline gives CDR1 MNHNS, CDR2 SASEGT. The CDR3: CASTIGLGYNEQFF.

The chain combines TRBV11-2 with TRBJ2-7; the TCRdb D gene call, TRBD1, has no DNA to confirm it. The CDR3 is made up of 12 amino acids. CDR1 SGHAT and CDR2 FQNNGV come from the germline V gene. CDR3 residues: CASSIGIYEQYF.

V gene TRBV6-1 combines with J gene TRBJ2-3. CDR3 length equals 14 residues. CDR1 MNHNS and CDR2 SASEGT come from the germline V gene. CDR3 residues: CASSDFIGADTQYF.